One sample yielded the 4 T cell receptor beta chains listed below, sequenced in a study of T cell repertoires in cytomegalovirus infection. TCRdb re-derived calls from the reads in MiXCR, one entry per CDR3 protein. The data show 300,000 to 450,000 distinct CDR3 sequences, 15% to 20% seen once. The sample taken for sequencing was PBMCs. These receptors all stem from a human donor in good health (CMV status not recorded). Some clones in this sample may be carry-over from other donors' samples.

This clonotype appeared many times. The genes are TRBV6-1 and TRBJ1-1; no definite D call. The V and J ends lost 5 bases and 1 base respectively, with 17 bases between them. CDR3 length: 16 amino acids. Germline V gives CDR1 MNHNS, CDR2 SASEGT. This CDR3 reads CASSSRHSGKNTEAFF. The CDR3 region has the DNA TGTGCCAGCAGTAGCCGACACAGCGGGAAGAACACTGAAGCTTTCTTT.

The chain carries TRBV5-1 and TRBJ1-1, with D maybe TRBD1 (6 bases). Between the trimmed V and J ends, which lost 5 bases and 5 bases, there was a span of 13 bases. CDR3 length equals 13 residues. Germline loops: CDR1 SGHRS, CDR2 YFSETQ. The CDR3: CASRVDSFTEAFF. The DNA of the CDR3 is TGCGCCAGCAGAGTGGACAGTTTTACTGAAGCTTTCTTT.

This rearrangement joins TRBV3-1 to TRBJ1-2, with D unclear. V dropped 4 bases and J dropped 5 bases, with 11 bases sitting between them. The CDR3 has 13 residues. The V gene's germline CDR1 is LGHDT and CDR2 YNNKEL (reference sequence). The CDR3 reads CASSPGRHYGYTF. The DNA for the CDR3 is TGTGCCAGCAGCCCTGGACGGCATTATGGCTACACCTTC.

This clonotype turned up a few times. J is TRBJ2-5 and V is TRBV7-6, with D possibly TRBD2 on 5 matching bases. Looked up from germline, CDR1 is SGHVS and CDR2 is FNYEAQ. The V and J ends lost 5 bases and 0 bases respectively, with 16 bases between them. The CDR3 covers 16 residues. CDR3: CASSPKAGEYQETQYF. The CDR3 DNA sequence: TGTGCCAGCAGCCCGAAGGCCGGGGAGTACCAAGAGACCCAGTACTTC.